These T cell receptor beta chains were read from a single sample in a study of blood T cell repertoires in COVID-19. Data came from immunoSEQ multiplex PCR; TCRdb stores just in-frame clones and leaves some out. The table shows about 100,000 clones, with around four fifths occurring only once. The material sequenced was peripheral blood. The receptor source for this set is a man in his forties or fifties with active or convalescent COVID-19. Each CDR3 is given with its conserved first and last residue.

v_gene: TRBV6-5; CDR3aa: CASSPAGANSYEQYF
v_gene: TRBV24-1; CDR3aa: CATSDLGSSGDYNEQFF
v_gene: TRBV5-4; CDR3aa: CASSWTSGTYNEQFF
v_gene: TRBV11-3; CDR3aa: CASTGGFGNTIYF
v_gene: TRBV5-8; CDR3aa: CASSLSRGGGAKNIQYF
v_gene: TRBV5-1; CDR3aa: CASSLDSMNTEAFF
v_gene: TRBV11-3; CDR3aa: CASSLDSSEAFF
v_gene: TRBV27; CDR3aa: CASSRDRVADTQYF
v_gene: TRBV5-1; CDR3aa: CASSSTPPGQYNTGELFF
v_gene: TRBV24-1; CDR3aa: CATSDTQETQYF
v_gene: TRBV24-1; CDR3aa: CATSPADSSYNEQFF
v_gene: TRBV18; CDR3aa: CASSPRTGNLNYGYTF
v_gene: TRBV5-4; CDR3aa: CASSSSKTGGNEQFF
v_gene: TRBV9; CDR3aa: CASSVDQGQTEAFF
v_gene: TRBV19; CDR3aa: CASKAGDRAYNEQFF
v_gene: TRBV7-9; CDR3aa: CASSFGRDSEAFF
v_gene: TRBV28; CDR3aa: CASRGGFVEKLFF
v_gene: TRBV2; CDR3aa: CASSVTRDYEQYF
v_gene: TRBV11-3; CDR3aa: CASSLDQRGGSYEQYF
v_gene: TRBV4-1; CDR3aa: CASSQERGTVSKAGNTIYF
v_gene: TRBV2; CDR3aa: CASRGQDLSRNGPQHF
v_gene: TRBV19; CDR3aa: CASSPPGLVAYNEQFF
v_gene: TRBV4-2; CDR3aa: CASSQGLAGGPDTQYF
v_gene: TRBV11-3; CDR3aa: CASSHLGGRSQETQYF
v_gene: TRBV5-6; CDR3aa: CASSTVEGMGEKLFF
v_gene: TRBV10-3; CDR3aa: CAISGGQTYEQYF
v_gene: TRBV12-3/TRBV12-4; CDR3aa: CASSKREAFF
v_gene: TRBV6-4; CDR3aa: CASSDSVLRDSNYEQYF
v_gene: TRBV10-2; CDR3aa: CASVGTTSFSYNEQFF
v_gene: TRBV11-2; CDR3aa: CASRPTGQNYGYTF
v_gene: TRBV5-1; CDR3aa: CASSLSPTSGTPDEQYF
v_gene: TRBV10-3; CDR3aa: CAISESAGQGFRSPLHF
v_gene: TRBV5-1; CDR3aa: CASSLSQGPHTEAFF
v_gene: TRBV15; CDR3aa: CATSRGGAPKNIQYF
v_gene: TRBV24-1; CDR3aa: CATSDLGGGQETQYF
v_gene: TRBV19; CDR3aa: CASSGLSGVNTGELFF
v_gene: TRBV5-1; CDR3aa: CASSLGSSNQPQHF
v_gene: TRBV5-1; CDR3aa: CASSLVTSVNNEQFF
v_gene: TRBV6-1; CDR3aa: CASSEAYERGLHF
v_gene: TRBV7-8; CDR3aa: CASSLDDSSNQPQHF
v_gene: TRBV6-5; CDR3aa: CASSPVSPNEQFF
v_gene: TRBV18; CDR3aa: CASSLQGKWETEAFF
v_gene: TRBV27; CDR3aa: CASSSPGQGEETQYF
v_gene: TRBV6-5; CDR3aa: CASRPPGQASVGYTF
v_gene: TRBV7-8; CDR3aa: CASSTRLWSGGDEQFF